The sequence of this TCR beta chain was determined in a study of cytomegalovirus exposure and HLA in healthy donors. The PCR used 60 Vbeta and 13 Jbeta primers. The repertoire was sequenced with immunoSEQ multiplex PCR; TCRdb's copy has only in-frame clones and lacks some. There are around 210,000 clones in the sample; more than 75% occur only once, and 0.2% to 0.25% lies in the top ten. Broader study findings: Earlier results showed most TCR beta V segments being productive about 87% or about 30% of the time. The study recorded around 160 TCR beta chains that were cytomegalovirus-associated. In a later analysis, at a false discovery rate of 0.05, over 15,000 TCR beta sequences matched HLA alleles. The authors reported that TCR beta sequences could predict HLA-A and HLA-B alleles. These predictions were accurate for most subjects in the first cohort.

Germline assignment: CDR1 MGHRA and CDR2 YSYEKL. The length of the CDR3 is 15 residues. V gave up 0 bases and J gave up 10 bases, with 16 bases separating them. For this clone: Antigen: not known.

The gene calls are TRBV4-1 and TRBJ2-1; weak D call: TRBD2 (5 bases). Input material: PBMCs. This sequence originates from a girl aged 2-15 years in good health and CMV-seronegative. CDR3 in DNA: TGCGCCAGCAGCCAAGAAGCGAGGAGCGGAAGGGAGCAGTTCTTC. This encodes CASSQEARSGREQFF.